This T cell receptor (beta chain) was identified during a study of radiotherapy plus CTLA-4 blockade in lung cancer. CDR3 length: 16 amino acids. Germline V gene lookup returns CDR1 KGHSH and CDR2 LQKENI. Germline trimming cut 1 base from V and 5 bases from J; bases unmatched to any gene: 10. Details on this clone: Its antigen is currently unknown.

Study-wide results and limits: Peripheral blood showed expansion of tumor-derived TCR clones after radiotherapy and ipilimumab. Reported findings show early blood T cell clone dynamics, with interferon-beta, best predicted response.

TCRdb keeps only in-frame clones here, not all; method: immunoSEQ multiplex PCR. This sample has tens of thousands of clones, with around 79% found just once. The receptor comes from a human donor with non-small cell lung cancer who had a complete response to radiotherapy plus ipilimumab. This chain links TRBV18 with TRBJ2-5; 7 bases are shared with TRBD1. The sample here was peripheral blood, taken from a patient treated with radiotherapy plus ipilimumab. CDR3 sequence: CASSPHPDRAGETQYF. CDR3 bases: TGTGCCAGCTCACCACACCCCGACAGGGCCGGCGAGACCCAGTACTTC.